This T cell receptor (gamma chain) was identified in a study of human gamma delta and Vdelta1 T cells. The study, taken as a whole, reports: Reportedly, Delta One T cells were polyclonal and broadly targeted acute myeloid leukemia.

The CDR3 is 11 amino acids. Germline assignment: CDR1 EGSTGY and CDR2 YDSYTSSV. J gave up 6 bases and V 2 bases, and 1 base lay outside the gene matches. TCRdb called clones anew from the PCR reads with CATT. The sample holds about 4,000 gamma-chain clones, 16% seen once. In its sample, this clone ranks as large. What it binds is not known. The sequence derives from a human donor in good health. Sequencing was carried out using Vdelta1 gamma-delta T cells from blood grown in culture (DOT cells). The chain joins TRGV4 to TRGJ1 or TRGJ2. The CDR3: CATWDVYKKLF. The DNA of the CDR3 is TGTGCCACCTGGGATGTTTATAAGAAACTCTTT.